The 28 T cell receptor beta chains given below trace back to one sample, sequenced in a study of shared clonotypes between healthy human individuals. Some clones are missing from TCRdb's copy, which holds only in-frame ones; the method was immunoSEQ multiplex PCR. Of around 2,000,000 clones detected, approximately 94% appear once; the ten largest clones hold 0.9% to 1.5%. Naive CD8 isolation took CD45RO-negative cells positively selected for CCR7 and excluded terminally differentiated effector memory CD45RA+ cells. Sequencing input: naive CD8+ T cells sorted from blood. The receptors shown here come from a man younger than 35 in good health.

This chain connects TRBV6-5 to TRBJ2-7; the D gene is possibly TRBD2 (6 bases). The V end lost 0 bases, the J end lost 1 base, and 13 bases lay between the germline ends. The CDR3 runs to 16 residues. The V gene's germline CDR1 is MNHEY and CDR2 SVGAGI. In DNA, the CDR3 is TGTGCCAGCAGTTACTCGACGGGACTCGGTTCCTACGAGCAGTACTTC. It yields the protein CASSYSTGLGSYEQYF.

Comment on this clone: The sample carries other DNA sequences with the same CDR3. The chain employs TRBV5-1 and TRBJ2-7; D is ambiguous. Germline V gives CDR1 SGHRS, CDR2 YFSETQ. The CDR3 length is 13 residues. Trimming stripped 3 bases from V and 1 base from J, with 8 bases between. CDR3 nucleotide sequence: TGCGCCAGCAGCTCCTGGGATTCCTACGAGCAGTACTTC. Protein sequence: CASSSWDSYEQYF. The whole variable domain, remainder taken from reference TRBV5-1 and TRBJ2-7, is KAGVTQTPRYLIKTRGQQVTLSCSPISGHRSVSWYQQTPGQGLQFLFEYFSETQRNKGNFPGRFSGRQFSNSRSEMNVSTLELGDSALYLCASSSWDSYEQYFGPGTRLTVT.

The CDR3 reads CASSPQGFQETQYF. The CDR3, as DNA: TGTGCCAGCAGTCCACAAGGATTCCAAGAGACCCAGTACTTC. The V gene is TRBV6-1, the J gene TRBJ2-5; D is unresolved. The V gene lost 5 bases and the J gene lost 1 base, with 11 bases spanning the gap. The CDR3 length is 14 residues. The germline V gene has CDR1 MNHNS and CDR2 SASEGT.

The CDR3 protein is CASSPGEGNIQYF. Written as DNA, the CDR3 is TGCGCCAGCAGTCCGGGAGAGGGAAACATTCAGTACTTC. The chain has TRBV10-1 and TRBJ2-4, with a tentative D call TRBD2 (6 bases). From germline, CDR1 is WNHNN and CDR2 SYGVQD (reference sequence). This CDR3 is 13 amino acids long. V lost 5 bases to trimming and J lost 6 bases, with 11 bases between them.

V usage is TRBV27 and J usage is TRBJ2-2, with TRBD1 as a possible D gene (5 bases). Deletions cut 2 bases from V and 6 bases from J, with 10 bases between. The CDR3 spans 14 residues. From germline, CDR1 is MNHEY and CDR2 SMNVEV (reference sequence). The CDR3 protein is CASSLNTGPGELFF. As DNA, the CDR3 is TGTGCCAGCAGTTTAAACACAGGTCCCGGGGAGCTGTTTTTT.

As concerns this clone: One end of the junction fails to match germline, which may point to a read error. This sequence joins TRBV5-1 and TRBJ1-3; 7 nucleotides align to TRBD1. Germline-derived CDR1 and CDR2 are SGHRS and YFSETQ. This CDR3 has 15 residues. The CDR3 DNA reads as TGCGCCAGCAGCTTGGGGGACAGCACTGGAAACGCCATATATTTT. Protein sequence: CASSLGDSTGNAIYF.

A word on this clone: This same CDR3 is encoded by further DNA sequences in the sample. The genes are TRBV7-9 and TRBJ2-7; D uncertain. CDR3 length equals 12 residues. Trimming shortened V by 5 bases and J by 2 bases, and 7 bases separated the two germline ends. The germline CDR1 and CDR2 sequences are SEHNR and FQNEAQ (reference sequence). CDR3: CASSPRTYEQYF. The CDR3 nucleotides read TGTGCCAGCAGCCCCCGGACCTACGAGCAGTACTTC. Full variable domain (outside the CDR3, taken from reference TRBV7-9 and TRBJ2-7): DTGVSQNPRHKITKRGQNVTFRCDPISEHNRLYWYRQTLGQGPEFLTYFQNEAQLEKSRLLSDRFSAERPKGSFSTLEIQRTEQGDSAMYLCASSPRTYEQYFGPGTRLTVT.

V is TRBV28 and J is TRBJ1-5; D gene unclear. The length of the CDR3 is 16 residues. Deletions cut 1 base from V and 6 bases from J, with 16 bases between. Germline CDR1 and CDR2: MDHEN and SYDVKM. The CDR3 reads CASSLYSAGFGQPQHF. The CDR3 nucleotides read TGTGCCAGCAGTTTATACAGTGCGGGTTTTGGTCAGCCCCAGCATTTT.

The rearrangement uses TRBV30 and TRBJ2-1; possibly TRBD2 for D (6 bases). The germline V gene has CDR1 GTSNPN and CDR2 SVGIG (reference sequence). V lost 5 bases and J 9 bases, leaving 17 bases between the germline ends. The CDR3 spans 13 residues. The CDR3 is CAWSGGTEVEQFF. As DNA, the CDR3 is TGTGCCTGGTCAGGAGGGACCGAGGTTGAGCAGTTCTTC.

This rearrangement joins TRBV4-1 to TRBJ1-1; D call uncertain. Trimming shortened V by 3 bases and J by 4 bases, and 12 bases separated the two germline ends. The length of the CDR3 is 14 residues. Germline CDR1 and CDR2: MGHRA and YSYEKL. CDR3 residues: CASSQTNGGTEAFF. CDR3 nucleotides: TGCGCCAGCAGCCAGACCAATGGAGGCACTGAAGCTTTCTTT.

In its sample, this clone was seen once. V and J are TRBV27 and TRBJ1-5; 8 nucleotides align to TRBD1. The length of the CDR3 is 16 residues. V trimming: 7 bases; J trimming: 9 bases; junction bases outside the gene matches: 17. Germline CDR1 MNHEY, CDR2 SMNVEV (reference sequence). DNA for the CDR3: TGTGCCAGCAACACAGGGGGGCCACAAGTAGAATGGCCCCAGCATTTT. Its translation is CASNTGGPQVEWPQHF.

V and J are TRBV2 and TRBJ2-7, with TRBD1 identical over 12 bases. CDR1 is SNHLY and CDR2 is FYNNEI in the germline V gene. The CDR3 is 14 amino acids. V shed 11 bases and J 4 bases; nucleotides not matched to a gene: 9. CDR3 sequence reads: CAALGGQGAYEQYF. The CDR3 DNA follows: TGTGCCGCTCTTGGGGGACAGGGGGCTTACGAGCAGTACTTC.

CDR3 amino acids: CASSSGGRNTGELFF. The CDR3 coding sequence is TGTGCCAGCAGTTCTGGCGGGAGGAACACCGGGGAGCTGTTTTTT. The V and J genes are TRBV6-5 and TRBJ2-2, with 7 bases aligning to TRBD2. Germline CDR1 reads MNHEY; CDR2 reads SVGAGI. CDR3 size: 15 residues. V shed 4 bases, J shed 1 base, and the junction held 3 bases outside the gene matches.

V gene TRBV4-3 combines with J gene TRBJ1-5; D is possibly TRBD1 (5 bases). The V and J ends lost 0 bases and 10 bases respectively, with 16 bases between them. CDR1 and CDR2 from the germline V gene are LGHNA and YSLEER. The CDR3 is made up of 15 amino acids. The CDR3: CASSQDRQAGGPQHF. The CDR3 DNA reads TGCGCCAGCAGCCAAGATCGGCAGGCCGGGGGTCCCCAGCATTTT.

For this clone: This specimen includes other DNA sequences encoding the same CDR3. This chain joins TRBV6-5 and TRBJ2-7, with 7 bases that match TRBD1. V shed 0 bases, J shed 2 bases, and the junction held 7 bases outside the gene matches. The CDR3 loop spans 16 amino acids. The germline gives CDR1 MNHEY, CDR2 SVGAGI. CDR3 sequence (DNA): TGTGCCAGCAGTTACTCCATTGGACAGGAGACCTACGAGCAGTACTTC. It encodes CASSYSIGQETYEQYF.

This sequence joins TRBV25-1 and TRBJ1-2; D is unresolved. The V and J ends lost 5 bases and 2 bases respectively, with 12 bases between them. Germline V lookup: CDR1 MGHDK, CDR2 SYGVNS. This CDR3 is built from 14 residues. CDR3 protein: CASSLIGQNYGYTF. CDR3 coding DNA: TGTGCCAGCAGTCTCATCGGGCAAAACTATGGCTACACCTTC.

This chain joins TRBV7-9 and TRBJ2-7; D gene unclear. Trimming took off 5 bases at V and 6 bases at J, with 11 bases between the two ends. CDR1 and CDR2 (germline): SEHNR, FQNEAQ (reference sequence). There are 12 residues in the CDR3. CDR3 nucleotide sequence: TGTGCCAGCAGCCGGATGGAAGGCGAGCAGTACTTC. Its protein is CASSRMEGEQYF.

J is TRBJ2-5 and V is TRBV21-1; the table names TRBD2, a call not compared with the DNA. TRBV21-1 counts as a pseudogene. CDR3 length equals 15 residues. The CDR3 sequence is CASSKVKVAQETQYF. The CDR3 coding sequence is TGTGCCAGCAGCAAAGTAAAGGTAGCACAAGAGACCCAGTACTTC.

The chain has TRBV5-1 and TRBJ2-7, with D perhaps matching TRBD1 (6 bases). The CDR3 totals 14 residues. V shed 3 bases and J shed 0 bases, with 10 bases lying between them. The germline gives CDR1 SGHRS, CDR2 YFSETQ. The CDR3 loop is CASSWLDSSYEQYF. CDR3 nucleotides: TGCGCCAGCAGCTGGCTGGACAGCTCCTACGAGCAGTACTTC.

J is TRBJ2-7 and V is TRBV4-1, with no clear D. Trimming removed 0 bases from V and 1 base from J, with 7 bases in between. The CDR3 is 14 amino acids. Germline values: CDR1 MGHRA, CDR2 YSYEKL. The DNA of the CDR3 is TGCGCCAGCAGCCAAGACAGTGCTTCCTACGAGCAGTACTTC. This codes for CASSQDSASYEQYF.

V gene TRBV5-1 combines with J gene TRBJ1-2; D is unresolved. Germline V gene lookup returns CDR1 SGHRS and CDR2 YFSETQ. The V end lost 4 bases, the J end lost 3 bases, and 13 bases lay between the germline ends. The CDR3 is 14 residues long. CDR3 residues: CASSPGGEDYGYTF. CDR3 bases: TGCGCCAGCAGCCCCGGTGGGGAAGACTATGGCTACACCTTC.

The chain recombines TRBV13 with TRBJ1-2; D is unclear. V dropped 1 base and J dropped 1 base, with 13 bases sitting between them. This CDR3 has 16 residues. Germline CDR1 and CDR2: PRHDT and FYEKMQ (reference sequence). The CDR3 spells CASSLVGGNFNYGYTF. The CDR3 bases are TGTGCCAGCAGCTTAGTAGGCGGAAATTTTAACTATGGCTACACCTTC.

In nucleotides, the CDR3 is TGTGCCAGTAGGGACCGGGACACAAATGAAAAACTGTTTTTT. Encoded protein: CASRDRDTNEKLFF. This sequence joins TRBV19 and TRBJ1-4; TRBD1 is a possible D gene (6 bases). Trimming left V 6 bases short and J 5 bases short, with 13 bases between. Germline-derived CDR1 and CDR2 are LNHDA and SQIVND (reference sequence). The CDR3 consists of 14 residues.

V and J are TRBV5-1 and TRBJ2-1; 8 positions match TRBD1. The germline V gene encodes CDR1 SGHRS and CDR2 YFSETQ. The CDR3 extends over 15 amino acids. The V gene end was trimmed by 3 bases and the J gene end by 4 bases; junction bases not matched to a gene: 6. The CDR3 DNA reads as TGCGCCAGCAGCTATAAGGGACAGGAATACAATGAGCAGTTCTTC. This codes for CASSYKGQEYNEQFF.

The chain carries TRBV6-6 and TRBJ2-7; D gene unclear. The length of the CDR3 is 12 residues. Germline V gives CDR1 MNHNY, CDR2 SVGAGI (reference sequence). V was cut by 2 bases and J by 5 bases, with 7 bases left in between. CDR3 in amino acids: CASSYPQDEQYF. In DNA, the CDR3 is TGTGCCAGCAGTTACCCCCAGGACGAGCAGTACTTC.

The count of this clone is one. The rearrangement joins TRBV27 to TRBJ2-7; tentatively, D is TRBD2 (5 bases). The CDR3 is 14 residues long. The V gene lost 0 bases and the J gene lost 2 bases, with 8 bases spanning the gap. Germline V CDR1 and CDR2: MNHEY, SMNVEV (reference sequence). The CDR3 bases are TGTGCCAGCAGTTTATCGATCGGGGCCTACGAGCAGTACTTC. Amino acid sequence: CASSLSIGAYEQYF.

J is TRBJ2-7 and V is TRBV4-3; 9 bases fit TRBD2. Losses at the gene ends were 0 bases for V and 2 bases for J; bases not matched to a gene: 8. Per the germline V gene, CDR1 is LGHNA and CDR2 is YSLEER. CDR3 size: 17 residues. The CDR3 is CASSQDISSGETYEQYF. The DNA of the CDR3 is TGCGCCAGCAGCCAAGATATCTCTAGCGGGGAGACCTACGAGCAGTACTTC.

The V call is TRBV30, the J call TRBJ2-3; the match to TRBD2 covers 14 bases. From germline, CDR1 is GTSNPN and CDR2 SVGIG (reference sequence). J was trimmed by 6 bases and V by 5 bases; bases with no gene match: 4. This CDR3 has 14 amino acids. The CDR3 here is CAWEGLAGVDTQYF. The CDR3 nucleotides read TGTGCCTGGGAGGGACTAGCGGGAGTCGATACGCAGTATTTT.